Below are 24 T cell receptor beta chains sequenced from a single sample in a study of cytomegalovirus exposure and HLA in healthy donors. Some clones are missing from TCRdb's copy, which holds only in-frame ones; the method was immunoSEQ multiplex PCR. The table includes some 170,000 clones, about 89% detected once. Input material: PBMCs. The receptors originated from a man aged 18-30 years in good health and CMV-seropositive.

The chain is built from TRBV28 and TRBJ1-2; TRBD1 might be the D (5 bases). CDR1 and CDR2 from the germline V gene are MDHEN and SYDVKM. The CDR3 has 14 residues. V lost 1 base and J 5 bases, leaving 11 bases between the germline ends. The chain's CDR3 is CASSLFGEGYGYTF. The CDR3 DNA sequence: TGTGCCAGCAGTTTATTCGGGGAGGGGTATGGCTACACCTTC.

On this clone: At one end, the junction sequence differs from germline, possibly due to a read error. V is TRBV27 and J is TRBJ1-1; 8 bases agree with TRBD1. Germline V gene data show CDR1 as MNHEY and CDR2 as SMNVEV (reference sequence). This CDR3 comprises 19 residues. For the CDR3, the DNA is TGTGCCAGCATCCCCACACAGGGGGGGGGAGGGGGACGGAACGCTGAAGCTTTCTTT. Residues: CASIPTQGGGGGRNAEAFF.

The rearrangement uses TRBV21-1 and TRBJ1-2; the D call in the table, TRBD1, was not verified against the DNA. TRBV21-1 is assigned pseudogene status. CDR3 size: 10 residues. The CDR3 DNA is TGTGCCAGCGGCCACTATGGCTACACCTTC. This translates into CASGHYGYTF.

The V call is TRBV11-2, the J call TRBJ1-1; 7 bases agree with TRBD1. Germline CDR1 reads SGHAT; CDR2 reads FQNNGV. This CDR3 spans 11 amino acids. The V gene end was trimmed by 7 bases and the J gene end by 8 bases; junction bases not matched to a gene: 4. The CDR3, as DNA: TGTGCCAGCACCTCGGACAGGGAAGCTTTCTTT. Amino acids: CASTSDREAFF.

The chain joins TRBV27 to TRBJ2-1; no reliable D call. The V end lost 3 bases, the J end lost 2 bases, and 11 bases lay between the germline ends. There are 15 residues in the CDR3. Germline CDR1 reads MNHEY; CDR2 reads SMNVEV (reference sequence). CDR3: CASSFLAEAYNEQFF. The CDR3 region has the DNA TGTGCCAGCAGTTTTCTTGCGGAAGCCTACAATGAGCAGTTCTTC.

In DNA form, the CDR3 reads TGTGCCAGCAGCTTGCAGGGCCGAAACATTCAGTACTTC. Translating gives CASSLQGRNIQYF. The J gene is TRBJ2-4, the V gene TRBV5-5; tentatively, D is TRBD1 (5 bases). CDR3 length equals 13 residues. CDR1 SGHKS and CDR2 YYEKEE come from the germline V gene (reference sequence). V shed 1 base and J shed 6 bases, with 8 bases lying between them.

This clone is a singleton in its sample. The chain employs TRBV5-6 and TRBJ2-1; D might be TRBD1 (6 bases). Germline lookup yields CDR1 SGHDT and CDR2 YYEEEE. CDR3 size: 15 residues. Deletions cut 4 bases from V and 5 bases from J, with 16 bases between. The CDR3 here is CASSPAGVRHNEQFF. The CDR3 DNA reads TGTGCCAGCAGCCCCGCAGGGGTTCGACACAATGAGCAGTTCTTC. Combining the CDR3 with reference TRBV5-6 and TRBJ2-1 gives the whole variable domain DAGVTQSPTHLIKTRGQQVTLRCSPKSGHDTVSWYQQALGQGPQFIFQYYEEEERQRGNFPDRFSGHQFPNYSSELNVNALLLGDSALYLCASSPAGVRHNEQFFGPGTRLTVL.

The genes are TRBV4-1 and TRBJ2-6, with D unclear. The V end lost 1 base, the J end lost 4 bases, and 8 bases lay between the germline ends. CDR1 and CDR2 (germline): MGHRA, YSYEKL. This CDR3 comprises 15 residues. This chain's CDR3 is CASSQAGVGANVLTF. CDR3 DNA: TGCGCCAGCAGCCAAGCAGGTGTGGGGGCCAACGTCCTGACTTTC.

The V call is TRBV4-1, the J call TRBJ2-1; 11 bases fit TRBD2. The germline CDR1 and CDR2 sequences are MGHRA and YSYEKL. The CDR3 totals 16 residues. V was clipped by 4 bases and J by 3 bases; unmatched bases: 5. CDR3 sequence: CASSRKGLADYNEQFF. CDR3 nucleotide sequence: TGCGCCAGCAGCCGGAAGGGACTAGCGGACTACAATGAGCAGTTCTTC.

The rearrangement uses TRBV6-6 and TRBJ2-5; tentatively, D is TRBD1 (5 bases). Trimming took off 7 bases at V and 4 bases at J, with 22 bases between the two ends. Germline CDR1 MNHNY, CDR2 SVGAGI (reference sequence). The CDR3 length is 16 residues. CDR3 sequence (DNA): TGTGCCAGCATCTCAGGCAGGGTTAGCCCCGGAGAGACCCAGTACTTC. Amino acids: CASISGRVSPGETQYF.

The chain couples TRBV19 to TRBJ1-5; perhaps TRBD1 as D (5 bases). Germline CDR1 is LNHDA and CDR2 is SQIVND (reference sequence). The CDR3 extends over 13 amino acids. V gave up 7 bases and J gave up 4 bases, with 11 bases separating them. This CDR3 is CASKGQRNQPQHF. CDR3 DNA: TGTGCCAGTAAGGGGCAGCGAAATCAGCCCCAGCATTTT.

The chain's CDR3 is CASSPRGAQETQYF. The CDR3 DNA follows: TGTGCCAGCAGCCCCCGGGGGGCTCAAGAGACCCAGTACTTC. This chain uses TRBV5-5 with TRBJ2-5; perhaps TRBD2 as D (7 bases). Germline lookup yields CDR1 SGHKS and CDR2 YYEKEE (reference sequence). The V end lost 4 bases, the J end lost 2 bases, and 12 bases lay between the germline ends. This CDR3 is built from 14 residues.

The chain carries TRBV4-1 and TRBJ2-6, with D perhaps matching TRBD1 (5 bases). Trimming left V 1 base short and J 0 bases short, with 7 bases between. The CDR3 runs to 16 residues. The germline V gene has CDR1 MGHRA and CDR2 YSYEKL. CDR3 bases: TGCGCCAGCAGCCAAGCTCAGGGCTCTGGGGCCAACGTCCTGACTTTC. Its protein is CASSQAQGSGANVLTF.

The chain links TRBV5-6 to TRBJ2-3; 8 bases agree with TRBD1. The CDR3 contains 15 residues. Germline lookup yields CDR1 SGHDT and CDR2 YYEEEE. J lost 3 bases, V lost 2 bases, and 5 bases had no gene match. The CDR3 coding sequence is TGTGCCAGCAGCTTCGGACAGGGAAGGACAGATACGCAGTATTTT. This encodes CASSFGQGRTDTQYF.

V and J are TRBV29-1 and TRBJ1-2; D not certain. The CDR3 sequence is 14 residues long. Looked up from germline, CDR1 is SQVTM and CDR2 is ANQGSEA. Trimming left V 4 bases short and J 1 base short, with 13 bases between. This chain's CDR3 is CSVARQRLNYGYTF. The CDR3 nucleotides read TGCAGCGTTGCCCGACAACGCCTTAACTATGGCTACACCTTC.

The V and J genes are TRBV9 and TRBJ1-4; no clear D. V was trimmed by 5 bases and J by 8 bases, leaving 16 bases between them. CDR3 length: 14 amino acids. Germline V lookup: CDR1 SGDLS, CDR2 YYNGEE. CDR3 bases: TGTGCCAGCAGTGTATCCCCCGCGGGGGAAAAACTGTTTTTT. This gives the protein CASSVSPAGEKLFF.

The chain joins TRBV19 to TRBJ1-4, with D possibly being TRBD1 (6 bases). Trimming cost V 5 bases and J 8 bases, with 21 bases left between them. CDR3 length: 16 amino acids. CDR1 is LNHDA and CDR2 is SQIVND in the germline V gene (reference sequence). The CDR3 sequence is CASSSPGQGTWEKLFF. The CDR3 coding sequence is TGTGCCAGTAGTTCCCCGGGCCAGGGGACGTGGGAAAAACTGTTTTTT.

This rearrangement joins TRBV4-2 to TRBJ2-5, with 13 bases lining up with TRBD2. Germline V lookup: CDR1 LGHNA, CDR2 YNFKEQ. The CDR3 consists of 16 residues. V dropped 4 bases and J dropped 1; count of bases not matched to a gene: 3. CDR3 sequence: CASSRGLAGVQETQYF. The CDR3 DNA follows: TGTGCCAGCAGCCGAGGACTAGCGGGAGTCCAAGAGACCCAGTACTTC.

The rearrangement links TRBV11-2 to TRBJ2-1; D not resolved. This CDR3 comprises 13 residues. Deletions cut 3 bases from V and 3 bases from J, with 6 bases between. Germline V CDR1 and CDR2: SGHAT, FQNNGV. The CDR3 spells CASSLSGYNEQFF. CDR3 in DNA: TGTGCCAGCAGCTTGTCCGGCTACAATGAGCAGTTCTTC.

This chain connects TRBV18 to TRBJ2-5; 7 bases map to TRBD2. Germline V gives CDR1 KGHSH, CDR2 LQKENI. This CDR3 has 13 amino acids. The V gene end was trimmed by 5 bases and the J gene end by 4 bases; junction bases not matched to a gene: 4. The CDR3 spells CASSSAGSETQYF. DNA for the CDR3: TGTGCCAGCTCATCAGCGGGGTCAGAGACCCAGTACTTC.

The rearrangement links TRBV29-1 to TRBJ2-7, with D perhaps TRBD2 (7 bases). The V gene lost 5 bases and the J gene lost 4 bases, with 15 bases spanning the gap. CDR3 length equals 13 residues. CDR1 SQVTM and CDR2 ANQGSEA come from the germline V gene. CDR3 sequence reads: CSVLGGGPYEQYF. The CDR3 nucleotides read TGCAGCGTTCTTGGGGGGGGCCCTTACGAGCAGTACTTC.

The genes are TRBV28 and TRBJ1-4, with TRBD1 matching over 10 bases. J was trimmed by 8 bases and V by 5 bases; bases with no gene match: 5. Germline V gene sequence: CDR1 MDHEN, CDR2 SYDVKM. The CDR3 is 14 residues long. CDR3 bases: TGTGCCAGCAGTGGGACAGGGGACCTAGAAAAACTGTTTTTT. It translates to CASSGTGDLEKLFF. The full variable domain, completed using reference TRBV28 and TRBJ1-4, is DVKVTQSSRYLVKRTGEKVFLECVQDMDHENMFWYRQDPGLGLRLIYFSYDVKMKEKGDIPEGYSVSREKKERFSLILESASTNQTSMYLCASSGTGDLEKLFFGSGTQLSVL.

The rearrangement joins TRBV2 to TRBJ2-7; 7 nucleotides align to TRBD2. This CDR3 is 16 amino acids long. V gave up 5 bases and J gave up 7 bases; unmatched junction bases: 17. The germline V gene encodes CDR1 SNHLY and CDR2 FYNNEI. The CDR3 loop is CASSPPAGADWGEQYF. The DNA for the CDR3 is TGTGCCAGCAGTCCCCCGGCGGGAGCGGACTGGGGAGAGCAGTACTTC.

This chain connects TRBV18 to TRBJ2-7; 7 bases fit TRBD1. The CDR3 totals 15 residues. Trimming cost V 3 bases and J 2 bases; bases outside gene matches: 7. Germline CDR1 reads KGHSH; CDR2 reads LQKENI. CDR3 in amino acids: CASSPPGQQPYEQYF. The CDR3 DNA sequence: TGTGCCAGCTCACCCCCGGGACAGCAGCCCTACGAGCAGTACTTC.